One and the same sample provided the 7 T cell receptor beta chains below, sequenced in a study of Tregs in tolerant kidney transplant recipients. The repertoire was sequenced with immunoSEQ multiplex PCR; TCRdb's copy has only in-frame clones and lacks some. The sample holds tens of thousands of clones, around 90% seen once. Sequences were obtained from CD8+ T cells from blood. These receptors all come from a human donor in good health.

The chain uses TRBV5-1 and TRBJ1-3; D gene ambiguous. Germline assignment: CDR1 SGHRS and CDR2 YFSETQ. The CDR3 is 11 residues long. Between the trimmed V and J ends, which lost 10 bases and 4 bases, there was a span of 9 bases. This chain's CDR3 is CASQKGNTIYF. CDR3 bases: TGCGCCTCCCAAAAGGGAAACACCATATATTTT. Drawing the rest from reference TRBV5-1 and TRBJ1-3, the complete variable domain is KAGVTQTPRYLIKTRGQQVTLSCSPISGHRSVSWYQQTPGQGLQFLFEYFSETQRNKGNFPGRFSGRQFSNSRSEMNVSTLELGDSALYLCASQKGNTIYFGEGSWLTVV.

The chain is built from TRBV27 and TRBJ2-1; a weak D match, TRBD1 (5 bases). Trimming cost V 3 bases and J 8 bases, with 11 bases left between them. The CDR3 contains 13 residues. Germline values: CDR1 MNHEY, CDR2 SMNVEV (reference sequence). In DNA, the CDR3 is TGTGCCAGCAGTTTGGGCCGCAGGGATGAGCAGTTCTTC. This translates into CASSLGRRDEQFF.

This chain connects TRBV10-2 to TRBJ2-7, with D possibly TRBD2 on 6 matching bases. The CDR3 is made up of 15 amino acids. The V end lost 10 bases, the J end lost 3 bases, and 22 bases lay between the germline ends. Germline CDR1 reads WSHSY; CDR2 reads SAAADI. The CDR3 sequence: CATLVWRDASYEQYF. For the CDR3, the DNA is TGCGCCACGCTGGTATGGCGGGATGCCAGCTACGAGCAGTACTTC.

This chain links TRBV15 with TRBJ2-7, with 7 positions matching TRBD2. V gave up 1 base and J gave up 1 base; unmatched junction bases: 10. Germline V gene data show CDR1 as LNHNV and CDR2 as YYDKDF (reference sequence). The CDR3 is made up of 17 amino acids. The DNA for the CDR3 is TGTGCCACCAGCAGAGCTCACGGCGGGAGCCTTTCCTACGAGCAGTACTTC. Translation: CATSRAHGGSLSYEQYF.

This chain's CDR3 is CASRDRASGNTIYF. The CDR3 region has the DNA TGCGCCAGCAGGGACAGGGCGTCTGGAAACACCATATATTTT. This rearrangement joins TRBV5-1 to TRBJ1-3, with TRBD1 identical over 8 bases. The CDR3 spans 14 residues. The germline CDR1 and CDR2 sequences are SGHRS and YFSETQ. V lost 5 bases to trimming and J lost 1 base; unmatched junction nucleotides: 2.

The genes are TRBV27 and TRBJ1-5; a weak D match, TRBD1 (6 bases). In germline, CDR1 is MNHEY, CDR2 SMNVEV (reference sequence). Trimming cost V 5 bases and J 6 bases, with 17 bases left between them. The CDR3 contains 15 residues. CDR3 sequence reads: CASSPQGVLTQPQHF. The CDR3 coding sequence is TGTGCCAGCAGTCCACAGGGTGTTTTGACTCAGCCCCAGCATTTT.

This CDR3 reads CASSSTGDSNQPQHF. The CDR3 DNA follows: TGTGCCAGCAGCTCTACAGGGGACAGCAATCAGCCCCAGCATTTT. This chain joins TRBV7-9 and TRBJ1-5, with TRBD1 matching over 7 bases. Losses at the gene ends were 4 bases for V and 1 base for J; bases not matched to a gene: 4. The CDR3 sequence is 15 residues long. CDR1 is SEHNR, CDR2 FQNEAQ, per germline (reference sequence).